This T cell receptor beta chain comes out of a study of blood T cell repertoires in COVID-19. The wider study: Nucleic acid was either cDNA or gDNA, and it came from T cells, B-cell-depleted T cells, or PBMCs.

V was clipped by 6 bases and J by 5 bases, with 14 bases between them. The CDR3 sequence is 15 residues long. CDR1 is LNHDA and CDR2 is SQIVND in the germline V gene (reference sequence). In the source study's methods: From reference gene primer amplification, estimates of nucleated cell counts were derived. Assay used: immunoSEQ multiplex PCR; TCRdb lists only in-frame clones, some missing. The DNA was the basis for D and trimming; V, J and clone size are from that table. This sample has about 300,000 clones, with around 84% found just once. Sequencing used peripheral blood. V is TRBV19 and J is TRBJ1-6; tentative D call: TRBD1 (6 bases). This TCR was sampled from a man in his 70s with acute or convalescent COVID-19. The DNA of the CDR3 is TGTGCCAGTAGGGCGACAGGCCCCGATAATTCACCCCTCCACTTT. Residues: CASRATGPDNSPLHF.